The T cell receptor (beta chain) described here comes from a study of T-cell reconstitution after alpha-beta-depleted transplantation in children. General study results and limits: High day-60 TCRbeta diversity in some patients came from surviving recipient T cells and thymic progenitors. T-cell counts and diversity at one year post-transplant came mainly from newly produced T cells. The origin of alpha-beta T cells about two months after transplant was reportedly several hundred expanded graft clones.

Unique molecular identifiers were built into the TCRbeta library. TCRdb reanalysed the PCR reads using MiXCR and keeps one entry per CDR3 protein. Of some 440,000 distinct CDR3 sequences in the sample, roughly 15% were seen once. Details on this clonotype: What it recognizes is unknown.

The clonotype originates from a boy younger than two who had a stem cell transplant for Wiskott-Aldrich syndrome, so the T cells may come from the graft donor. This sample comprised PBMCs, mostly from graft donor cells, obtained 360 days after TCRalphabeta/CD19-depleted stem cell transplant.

The CDR3 here is CSARVGLAGFYEQYF. DNA for the CDR3: TGCAGTGCTAGAGTGGGACTAGCAGGATTCTACGAGCAGTACTTC. The chain uses TRBV20-1 and TRBJ2-7; 9 bases align to TRBD2. Trimming removed 1 base from V and 3 bases from J; junction bases left unmatched: 7. The CDR3 consists of 15 residues. The germline gives CDR1 DFQATT, CDR2 SNEGSKA (reference sequence).